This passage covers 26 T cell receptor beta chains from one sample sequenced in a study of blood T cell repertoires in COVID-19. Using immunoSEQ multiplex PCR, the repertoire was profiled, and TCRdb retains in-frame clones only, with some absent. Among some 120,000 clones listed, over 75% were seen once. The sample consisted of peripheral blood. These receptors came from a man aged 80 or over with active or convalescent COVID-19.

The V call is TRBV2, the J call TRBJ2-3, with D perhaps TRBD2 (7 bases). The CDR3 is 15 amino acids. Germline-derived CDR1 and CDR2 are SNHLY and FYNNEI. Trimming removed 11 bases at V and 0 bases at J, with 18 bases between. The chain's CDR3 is CAGGVGGPSTDTQYF. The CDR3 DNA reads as TGTGCCGGGGGTGTCGGGGGGCCTAGCACAGATACGCAGTATTTT.

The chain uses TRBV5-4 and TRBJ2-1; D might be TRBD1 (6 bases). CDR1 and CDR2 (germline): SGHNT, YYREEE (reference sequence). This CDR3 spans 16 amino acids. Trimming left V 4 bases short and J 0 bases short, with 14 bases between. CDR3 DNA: TGTGCCAGCAGCAAGAAGGACAGCAGCTCCTACAATGAGCAGTTCTTC. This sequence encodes CASSKKDSSSYNEQFF.

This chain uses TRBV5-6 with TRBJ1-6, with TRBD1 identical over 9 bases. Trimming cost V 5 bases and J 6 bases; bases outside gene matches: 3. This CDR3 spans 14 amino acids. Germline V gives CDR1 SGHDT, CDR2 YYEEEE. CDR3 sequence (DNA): TGTGCCAGCAGACTACAGGGGGCTAATTCACCCCTCCACTTT. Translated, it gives CASRLQGANSPLHF.

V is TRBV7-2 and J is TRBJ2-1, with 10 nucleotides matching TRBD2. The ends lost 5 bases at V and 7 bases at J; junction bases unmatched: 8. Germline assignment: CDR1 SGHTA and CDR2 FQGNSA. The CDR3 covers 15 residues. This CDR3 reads CASSLAGLALNEQFF. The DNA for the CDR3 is TGTGCCAGCAGCCTGGCGGGACTAGCGCTAAATGAGCAGTTCTTC.

CDR3 residues: CASSSLPGTNHEQFF. DNA for the CDR3: TGTGCCAGCAGCTCCCTGCCGGGGACTAACCATGAGCAGTTCTTC. The chain recombines TRBV7-3 with TRBJ2-1; 7 positions agree with TRBD2. The germline gives CDR1 SGHTA, CDR2 FQGTGA. V gave up 4 bases and J gave up 8 bases; unmatched junction bases: 11. The CDR3 is 15 amino acids. The full variable domain, its missing parts supplied by reference TRBV7-3 and TRBJ2-1, is GAGVSQTPSNKVTEKGKYVELRCDPISGHTALYWYRQSLGQGPEFLIYFQGTGAADDSGLPNDRFFAVRPEGSVSTLKIQRTERGDSAVYLCASSSLPGTNHEQFFGPGTRLTVL.

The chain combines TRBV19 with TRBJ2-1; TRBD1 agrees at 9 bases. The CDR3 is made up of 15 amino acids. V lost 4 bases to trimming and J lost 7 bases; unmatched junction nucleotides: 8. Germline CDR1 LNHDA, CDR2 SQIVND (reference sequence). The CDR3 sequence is CASSKPGTGWNEQFF. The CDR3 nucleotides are TGTGCCAGTAGTAAGCCCGGGACAGGGTGGAATGAGCAGTTCTTC.

The CDR3 spells CASSLSYDRGSLAEAFF. The DNA for the CDR3 is TGTGCCAGCAGTTTATCGTATGACAGGGGGAGCTTAGCTGAAGCTTTCTTT. The chain employs TRBV27 and TRBJ1-1, with 9 bases identical to TRBD1. CDR1 and CDR2 from the germline V gene are MNHEY and SMNVEV (reference sequence). V gave up 0 bases and J gave up 6 bases; unmatched junction bases: 11. This CDR3 contains 17 residues.

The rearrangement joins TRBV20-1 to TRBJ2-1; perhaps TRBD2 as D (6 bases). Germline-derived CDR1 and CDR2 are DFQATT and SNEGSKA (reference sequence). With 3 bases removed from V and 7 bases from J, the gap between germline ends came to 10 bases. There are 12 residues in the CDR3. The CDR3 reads CSASILANEQFF. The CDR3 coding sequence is TGCAGTGCTAGTATCCTAGCGAATGAGCAGTTCTTC.

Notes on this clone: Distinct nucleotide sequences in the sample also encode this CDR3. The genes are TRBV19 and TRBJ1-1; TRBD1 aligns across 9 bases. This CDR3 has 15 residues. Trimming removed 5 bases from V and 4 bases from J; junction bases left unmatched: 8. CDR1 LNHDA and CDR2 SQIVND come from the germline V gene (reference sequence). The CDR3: CASSLGQGWGTEAFF. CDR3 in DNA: TGTGCCAGTAGTCTCGGACAGGGGTGGGGCACTGAAGCTTTCTTT.

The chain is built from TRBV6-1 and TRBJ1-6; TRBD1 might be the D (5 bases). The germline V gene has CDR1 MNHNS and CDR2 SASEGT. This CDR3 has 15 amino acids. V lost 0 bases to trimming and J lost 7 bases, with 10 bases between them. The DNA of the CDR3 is TGTGCCAGCAGTGAAGCTAACAGGTTAAATTCACCCCTCCACTTT. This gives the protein CASSEANRLNSPLHF.

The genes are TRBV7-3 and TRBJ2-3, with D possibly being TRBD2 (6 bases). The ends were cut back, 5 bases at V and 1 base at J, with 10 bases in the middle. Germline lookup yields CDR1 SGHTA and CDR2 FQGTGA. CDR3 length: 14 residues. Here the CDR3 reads CASSAGLRTDTQYF. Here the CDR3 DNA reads TGTGCCAGCAGCGCGGGACTTCGCACAGATACGCAGTATTTT.

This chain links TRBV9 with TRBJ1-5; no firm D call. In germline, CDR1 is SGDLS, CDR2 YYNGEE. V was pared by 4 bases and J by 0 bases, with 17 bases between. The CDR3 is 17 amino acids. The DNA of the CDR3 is TGTGCCAGCAGCCCGTTCCGGGGAGAATATAGCAATCAGCCCCAGCATTTT. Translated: CASSPFRGEYSNQPQHF.

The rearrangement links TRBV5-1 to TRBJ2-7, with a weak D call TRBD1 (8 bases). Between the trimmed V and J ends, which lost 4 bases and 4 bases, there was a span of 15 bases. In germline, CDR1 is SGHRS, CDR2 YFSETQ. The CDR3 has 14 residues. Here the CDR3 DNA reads TGCGCCAGCAGCAGGGGGGGACAGGAGTACGAGCAGTACTTC. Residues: CASSRGGQEYEQYF.

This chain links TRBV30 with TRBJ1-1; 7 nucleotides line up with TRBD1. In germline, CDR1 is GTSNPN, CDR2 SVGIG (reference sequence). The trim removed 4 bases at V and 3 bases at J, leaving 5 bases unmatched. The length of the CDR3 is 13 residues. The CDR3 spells CAWTTGTDTEAFF. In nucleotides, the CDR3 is TGTGCCTGGACGACCGGGACAGACACTGAAGCTTTCTTT.

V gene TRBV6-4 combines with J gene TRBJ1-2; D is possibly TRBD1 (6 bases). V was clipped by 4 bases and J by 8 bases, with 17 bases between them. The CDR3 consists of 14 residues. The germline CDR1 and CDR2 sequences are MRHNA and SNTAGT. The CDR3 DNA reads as TGTGCCAGCAGTGGCTCTGGGACAATAGGCGGCTACACCTTC. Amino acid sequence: CASSGSGTIGGYTF.

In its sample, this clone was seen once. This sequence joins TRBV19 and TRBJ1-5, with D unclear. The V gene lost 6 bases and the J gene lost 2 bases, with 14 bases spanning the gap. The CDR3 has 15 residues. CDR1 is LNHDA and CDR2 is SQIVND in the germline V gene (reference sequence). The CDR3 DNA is TGTGCCAGTAGGGGAACGGGGTTCGGCAATCAGCCCCAGCATTTT. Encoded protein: CASRGTGFGNQPQHF.

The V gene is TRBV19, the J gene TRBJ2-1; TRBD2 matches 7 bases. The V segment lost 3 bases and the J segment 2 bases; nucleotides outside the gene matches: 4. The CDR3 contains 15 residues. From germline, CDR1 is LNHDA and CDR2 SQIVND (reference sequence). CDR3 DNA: TGTGCCAGTAGTATGGAGGGAGGGGCCTACAATGAGCAGTTCTTC. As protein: CASSMEGGAYNEQFF.

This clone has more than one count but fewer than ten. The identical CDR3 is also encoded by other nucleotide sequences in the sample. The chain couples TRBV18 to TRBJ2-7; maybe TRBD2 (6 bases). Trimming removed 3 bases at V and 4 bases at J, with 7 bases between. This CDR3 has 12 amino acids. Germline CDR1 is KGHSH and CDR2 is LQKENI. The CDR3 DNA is TGTGCCAGCTCACCGGGAGGATACGAGCAGTACTTC. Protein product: CASSPGGYEQYF. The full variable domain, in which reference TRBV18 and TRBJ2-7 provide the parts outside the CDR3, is NAGVMQNPRHLVRRRGQEARLRCSPMKGHSHVYWYRQLPEEGLKFMVYLQKENIIDESGMPKERFSAEFPKEGPSILRIQQVVRGDSAAYFCASSPGGYEQYFGPGTRLTVT.

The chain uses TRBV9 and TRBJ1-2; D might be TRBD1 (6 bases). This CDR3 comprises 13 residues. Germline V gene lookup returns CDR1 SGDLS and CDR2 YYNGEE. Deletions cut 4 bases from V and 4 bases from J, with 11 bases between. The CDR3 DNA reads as TGTGCCAGCAGCCAAACAGGGACCTATGGCTACACCTTC. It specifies CASSQTGTYGYTF.

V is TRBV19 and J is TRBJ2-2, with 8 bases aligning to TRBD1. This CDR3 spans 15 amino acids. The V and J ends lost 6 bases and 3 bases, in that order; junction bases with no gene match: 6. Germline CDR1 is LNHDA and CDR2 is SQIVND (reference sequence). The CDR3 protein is CASSLTGVDTGELFF. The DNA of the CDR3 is TGTGCCAGTAGCCTGACAGGGGTGGACACCGGGGAGCTGTTTTTT.

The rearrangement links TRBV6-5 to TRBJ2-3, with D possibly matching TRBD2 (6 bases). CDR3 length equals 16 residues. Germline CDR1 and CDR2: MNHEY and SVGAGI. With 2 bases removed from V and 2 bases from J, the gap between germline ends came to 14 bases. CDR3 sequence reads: CASSYGGSGPTDTQYF. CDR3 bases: TGTGCCAGCAGTTACGGGGGGAGTGGGCCCACAGATACGCAGTATTTT.

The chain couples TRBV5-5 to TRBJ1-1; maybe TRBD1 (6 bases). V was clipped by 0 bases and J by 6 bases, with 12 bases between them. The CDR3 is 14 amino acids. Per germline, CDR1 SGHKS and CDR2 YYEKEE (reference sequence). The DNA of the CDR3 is TGTGCCAGCAGCTTGGACAGGGACGGGGCTGAAGCTTTCTTT. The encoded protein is CASSLDRDGAEAFF.

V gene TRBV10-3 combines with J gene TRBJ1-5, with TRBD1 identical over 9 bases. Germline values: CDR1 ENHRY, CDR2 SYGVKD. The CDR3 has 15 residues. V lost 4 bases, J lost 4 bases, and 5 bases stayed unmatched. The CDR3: CAISGGGTGNQPQHF. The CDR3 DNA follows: TGTGCCATCAGTGGTGGGGGGACAGGGAATCAGCCCCAGCATTTT.

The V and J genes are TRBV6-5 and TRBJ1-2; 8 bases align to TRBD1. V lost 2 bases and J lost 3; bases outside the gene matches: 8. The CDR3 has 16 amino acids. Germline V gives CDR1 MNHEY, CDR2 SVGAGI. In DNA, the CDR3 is TGTGCCAGCAGTTACCTCCTAAACAGGGGGGACTATGGCTACACCTTC. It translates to CASSYLLNRGDYGYTF.

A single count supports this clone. The CDR3 coding sequence is TGCGCCAGCAGCCAATCGACAGGGTCCATATACGAGCAGTACTTC. Protein: CASSQSTGSIYEQYF. The chain has TRBV4-3 and TRBJ2-7; 7 bases fit TRBD1. CDR1 LGHNA and CDR2 YSLEER come from the germline V gene. This CDR3 has 15 amino acids. The V segment lost 2 bases and the J segment 4 bases; nucleotides outside the gene matches: 8.

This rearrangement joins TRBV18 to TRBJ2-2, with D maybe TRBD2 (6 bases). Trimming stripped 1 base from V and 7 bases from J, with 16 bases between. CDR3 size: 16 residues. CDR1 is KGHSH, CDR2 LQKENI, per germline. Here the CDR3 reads CASSPRLGGTDGELFF. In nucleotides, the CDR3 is TGTGCCAGCTCACCACGTTTGGGCGGGACCGACGGGGAGCTGTTTTTT.